The source of this TCR beta chain is a study of kidney transplant recipient with SARS-CoV-2 infection. The CDR3 covers 18 residues. The V and J ends lost 5 bases and 5 bases respectively, with 24 bases between them. Germline values: CDR1 LGHDT, CDR2 YNNKEL (reference sequence). TCRdb independently ran MiXCR on the reads; one entry per CDR3 protein. Of roughly 250,000 distinct CDR3 sequences in the sample, about 30% are singletons; the top ten hold less than 8.5%. The clonotype was recovered from a male patient in his thirties who had COVID-19 and was a kidney transplant recipient. Some T cells may have come from the graft donor. The sequences come from a blood sample, collected at baseline and around day 120 from a kidney transplant recipient. The chain has TRBV3-1 and TRBJ2-2; D gene ambiguous. The CDR3 coding sequence is TGTGCCAGCAGCGTTGAAGGTCCCATTTCAGGCTTGACCGGGGAGCTGTTTTTT. Protein: CASSVEGPISGLTGELFF.